This TCR beta chain was recorded in a study of response to subunit inactivated influenza vaccine. The CDR3 consists of 14 residues. The V segment lost 3 bases and the J segment 9 bases; nucleotides outside the gene matches: 9. Germline CDR1 SGDLS, CDR2 YYNGEE. This clonotype appeared a few times. TCRdb fed the RT-PCR reads into MiXCR, producing one record per CDR3 protein. The data contain 500,000 to 600,000 distinct CDR3 sequences, about 11% of them singletons. The same sample was also studied in work on T cells expressing NK-cell markers. That report notes: UMIs accompanied the 5'RACE template switching by which TCR beta cDNA was made. Sorted CD3+CD56+NKG2C+, CD3+CD56+NKG2C- and CD3+CD56-NKG2C+ T cells provided the TCR beta repertoires. The authors restricted sorting to alpha-beta TCR T cells with an anti-gamma-delta TCR antibody in several experiments. Dominant NKG2C+ clonotypes accounted for roughly 1.0-7.0% of CD8+ T cells in six or seven donors. Where several donors were concerned, these clonotypes also led the CD3+CD56-NKG2C+ fraction.

This TCR came from a man in his fifties or sixties who received an inactivated influenza vaccine. J is TRBJ2-1 and V is TRBV9; TRBD1 aligns across 7 bases. The source material was PBMCs from blood, sampled on the day of vaccination. The CDR3: CASSEHRGRGEQFF. The CDR3, as DNA: TGTGCCAGCAGCGAGCACAGGGGTCGAGGTGAGCAGTTCTTC.